This T cell receptor (beta chain) was recovered during a study of T cells in Graves' hyperthyroidism and ophthalmopathy (dated by TCRdb to the late 2010s). Describing the broader study: Peripheral blood samples were taken at initial diagnosis, before any treatment was given. After blood sampling, hyperthyroidism patients were treated with methimazole at a starting dose of 30 mg daily, and ophthalmopathy patients were treated with high-dose intravenous methylprednisolone. The paper describes TCR Vbeta CDR3 sequencing of around 130 peripheral blood samples, made up of about 40 ophthalmopathy patients, around 78 hyperthyroidism patients and 17 progressor patients. In addition, the study compared T-cell repertoires in thyroid tissue and in blood from 6 or 7 Graves' hyperthyroidism patients. For training and testing, the approximately 97 patients in the discovery cohort were randomly divided in a 7:3 ratio. To identify distinguishing TCR V-J signatures, a discovery cohort of some 99 patients was used, comprising roughly 45 with Graves' ophthalmopathy and 57 with stable Graves' hyperthyroidism. Prospective prediction of ophthalmopathy was tested in an independent validation cohort consisting of fewer than 20 hyperthyroidism patients and some 15 patients who later progressed to ophthalmopathy.

The CDR3 has 14 amino acids, counting the end cysteine and phenylalanine. Of all the DNA, just the CDR3 is kept, 42 bases in frame from base 1. Via the germline V gene (reference sequence), CDR1 is LNHDA and CDR2 SQIVND. The trim is 0 bases for V and 1 base for J, with a gap of 5 bases between the germline ends. This clonotype showed up just a few times. Its antigen is currently not known. Base-call qualities are not available, and no considerably larger clone is one nucleotide away. TCR beta CDR3 regions were amplified from RNA transcripts. The first round of RT-PCR for the TCR CDR3 was performed with the HTBI primer set and the Qiagen OneStep RT-PCR kit. A second multiplex PCR round built the libraries, followed by size selection and purification. Libraries were sequenced paired-end with 100 bp reads on an Illumina HiSeq2000. Turning to the authors' computational methods: SOAPnuke was used to process the raw data, with reads discarded if the reads contained adapters or uncalled bases, had a mean Phred below 15, or lacked an exact constant-primer or identifier match. High-quality paired reads were merged using COPE v1.2.5, and each unique nucleotide sequence was defined as a clonotype. MiTCR v1.1 was used to align clonotypes to the IMGT TRBV, TRBD and TRBJ reference segments. The analysis included only V-J combinations with a frequency above 0.0001, which together covered around 99% of the repertoires. A TCS score was defined as the ratio of F50 (clonal expansion) to E x V (chaos), with BLOSUM62-based TCRdist applied between CDR3 peptides within each V-J. Welch's t-statistics and random forest reduced 514 V-J features to roughly 13, which were used in a naive Bayes classifier (R e1071). The raw public data were reprocessed by TCRdb itself: fastp quality trimming at Q25, MiXCR clonotype calling, in-frame beta chains only. Every CDR3 protein is listed once, alongside the most common genes and DNA of its rows. These V and J calls rely on TCRdb rather than the paper's analysis. The sample data list almost 600,000 distinct CDR3 sequences, and about 15% of these were observed just once. The ten largest clones take up roughly 5.7% of the sample.

Hyperthyroidism patients were aged 18 to 65 years and newly diagnosed, with disease duration of less than 2 months. Exclusion was applied to patients with uncontrolled infections, other autoimmune diseases, pregnancy or lactation. Diagnoses were based on clinical symptoms, serum thyroxine and TRAb, thyroid ultrasound and orbital computed tomography. For progressor patients, blood was drawn at the first diagnosis of hyperthyroidism, before any ophthalmopathy symptoms had appeared. PBMCs were separated from approximately 9.9 ml of fresh peripheral blood using Ficoll-Paque density gradient centrifugation. Progressor patients were initially diagnosed with Graves' hyperthyroidism and developed ophthalmopathy during follow-up. Total RNA was extracted using Trizol reagent, and RNA quality was assessed on an Agilent 2100 Bioanalyzer. The research as a whole found: Sample size was not statistically predetermined, and blinding of investigators to group allocation was not performed. In validation, the model predicted progression to ophthalmopathy with 60% to 71% sensitivity and roughly 72% specificity, a median of about six months before onset. Most expanded thyroid clonotypes (frequency above 0.001) were also detected in blood, suggesting blood repertoires may reflect thyroid immune responses. A 13 V-J signature model separated ophthalmopathy from stable hyperthyroidism, with 87.88% sensitivity and roughly 82% specificity in cross-validation and 80%/75% in testing.

This clonotype was obtained from a woman aged 25 to 39 with Graves' hyperthyroidism that later progressed to Graves' ophthalmopathy. This chain is built from TRBV19 and TRBJ2-3; the D segment cannot be called with confidence. Sequences were obtained from blood. The base sequence is TGTGCCAGTAGTATAGAGGCCCGCACAGATACGCAGTATTTT. This yields the protein CASSIEARTDTQYF.